The following is a T cell receptor beta chain sequence with its context. Its antigen is not identified. This entry comes from a study of siplizumab effects on memory and regulatory T cells. Method: immunoSEQ multiplex PCR; TCRdb's copy keeps in-frame clones and lacks some. The table lists some 100,000 clones, approximately 97% of them singletons. General study results and limits: Naive T cell populations appeared to exhibit greater diversity than memory cells and appeared to be major alloresponse contributors. Significant reduction of alloreactive sequences traceable to unstimulated CD4+ memory cells was observed with siplizumab.

V shed 4 bases, J shed 9 bases, and the junction held 6 bases outside the gene matches. This CDR3 contains 14 residues. Germline V gives CDR1 SGHVS, CDR2 FNYEAQ. This clonotype originated in a human donor in good health. V gene TRBV7-6 combines with J gene TRBJ1-6, with 7 bases fitting TRBD1. Material: naive CD4+ T cells sorted from blood. Here the CDR3 reads CASSSREGASPLHF. In DNA, the CDR3 is TGTGCCAGCAGCTCCCGAGAGGGGGCTTCACCCCTCCACTTT.